The entry that follows covers one T cell receptor (beta chain) sequence. Libraries were prepared by immunoSEQ multiplex PCR; TCRdb keeps only in-frame clonotypes and omits some of them. The table records nearly 90,000 clones, just under 95% of them present only once. The data were obtained in a study of technical replicates of blood from a handful of donors. Sequenced: T cells isolated from PBMCs. The sequence came from a human donor in good health.

The CDR3 bases are TGTGCCAGCAGCCCGGGACAGCCCTACGAGCAGTACTTC. This gives the protein CASSPGQPYEQYF. J is TRBJ2-7 and V is TRBV9; 7 bases are shared with TRBD1. The CDR3 runs to 13 residues. After removal of 4 bases from V and 2 bases from J, the junction contained 3 bases not matched to a gene. The germline V gene encodes CDR1 SGDLS and CDR2 YYNGEE.